These 26 T cell receptor beta chains share one sample of origin, sequenced in a study of CD4 and CD8 cells across lung adenocarcinoma regions. One entry per CDR3 protein results from TCRdb running MiXCR on the PCR reads. The sample has about 12,000 distinct CDR3 sequences, roughly 44% seen once; the top ten hold just under 30%. The sequenced sample was CD8+ T cells from the margin of a lung tumor. The receptors here all came from a male donor with lung adenocarcinoma. The CD4 and CD8 labels of this study may be unreliable.

Ten or more counts support this clonotype. The junction and the germline gene differ at one end; a read error may be behind it. The genes are TRBV7-7 and TRBJ2-1; either TRBD1 or TRBD2 may supply D (6 bases each). The CDR3 is 15 amino acids. Per germline, CDR1 SSHAT and CDR2 FNYEAQ (reference sequence). The CDR3 loop reads CASSLGNGGFNEQFF. CDR3 coding DNA: TGTGCTAGCAGCTTAGGAAACGGGGGCTTCAATGAGCAGTTCTTC. Full variable domain (rest looked up from reference TRBV7-7 and TRBJ2-1): GAGVSQSPRYKVTKRGQDVTLRCDPISSHATLYWYQQALGQGPEFLTYFNYEAQPDKSGLPSDRFSAERPEGSISTLTIQRTEQRDSAMYRCASSLGNGGFNEQFFGPGTRLTVL.

The rearrangement uses TRBV27 and TRBJ1-1, with 7 bases aligning to TRBD1. Germline assignment: CDR1 MNHEY and CDR2 SMNVEV (reference sequence). Trimming removed 5 bases from V and 1 base from J; junction bases left unmatched: 7. The CDR3 is made up of 15 amino acids. CDR3 sequence reads: CASSPWTGTNTEAFF. The CDR3 DNA sequence: TGTGCCAGCAGTCCTTGGACAGGTACGAACACTGAAGCTTTCTTT.

The count of this clonotype is one. Its ends do not fully match the called genes, so a read error is possible. The chain combines TRBV6-1 with TRBJ2-3, with D perhaps matching TRBD2 (6 bases). Germline CDR1 MNHNS, CDR2 SASEGT. The CDR3 sequence is 17 residues long. The CDR3 DNA reads as TGTGCCAGCAGTGTAGGTTCCGGAGGGAGTGTCCAAGAGACGCAGTATTTC. Translating it yields CASSVGSGGSVQETQYF.

This clonotype was seen only a few times. This chain links TRBV20-1 with TRBJ2-3; 10 nucleotides agree with TRBD2. The CDR3 is 16 amino acids. Germline V lookup: CDR1 DFQATT, CDR2 SNEGSKA (reference sequence). V shed 3 bases and J 0 bases; nucleotides not matched to a gene: 6. The CDR3: CSASRLAGDSTDTQYF. The CDR3 nucleotides read TGCAGTGCTAGTCGTCTAGCGGGAGATAGCACAGATACGCAGTATTTT.

The chain recombines TRBV10-1 with TRBJ2-3; D ambiguous. The length of the CDR3 is 15 residues. Trimming shortened V by 4 bases and J by 6 bases, and 17 bases separated the two germline ends. Germline V gives CDR1 WNHNN, CDR2 SYGVQD (reference sequence). The CDR3 DNA reads as TGCGCCAGCAGTGTATCGCCAGTGAGGAACGATACGCAGTATTTT. This translates into CASSVSPVRNDTQYF.

This clonotype was counted ten times or more. The CDR3 DNA reads as TGTGCCAGCAATCGACTAGCGGGGGGCACAGATACGCAGTATTTT. It is translated as CASNRLAGGTDTQYF. V and J are TRBV6-1 and TRBJ2-3; 12 nucleotides agree with TRBD2. The germline CDR1 and CDR2 sequences are MNHNS and SASEGT. The V and J ends lost 7 bases and 1 base, in that order; junction bases with no gene match: 3. The CDR3 runs to 15 residues.

This clonotype showed up many times. The V call is TRBV6-5, the J call TRBJ2-1; D may be TRBD1 or TRBD2 (5 bases each). The J call could be wrong; TRBJ2-7 is a better fit for the DNA end. CDR1 and CDR2 (germline): MNHEY, SVGAGI. The CDR3 sequence is 16 residues long. The DNA of the CDR3 is TGTGCCAGCAGTCACTTCACCGGGACGGGGAGCTACGAGCAGTACTTC. Its translation: CASSHFTGTGSYEQYF.

This clonotype was seen just once. Its ends do not fully match the called genes, so a read error is possible. The rearrangement links TRBV12-3 or TRBV12-4 to TRBJ1-3, with D hard to call. The length of the CDR3 is 14 residues. CDR3 amino acids: CASSLGNSGNTIYF. The DNA for the CDR3 is TGTGCCAGCAGCTTAGGCAACTCTGGAAACACCATATATTTT.

This clonotype was found many times. V gene TRBV11-2 combines with J gene TRBJ2-3; TRBD1 matches 8 bases. This CDR3 region has 17 residues. The V gene's germline CDR1 is SGHAT and CDR2 FQNNGV. The trim removed 5 bases at V and 3 bases at J, leaving 13 bases unmatched. CDR3: CASSDLIWTGTTDTQYF. DNA for the CDR3: TGTGCCAGCAGCGATCTTATCTGGACAGGGACGACAGATACGCAGTATTTT.

This sequence joins TRBV7-8 and TRBJ1-1, with D maybe TRBD1 (6 bases). The germline gives CDR1 SGHVS, CDR2 FQNEAQ. V was cut by 5 bases and J by 2 bases, with 15 bases left in between. The CDR3 runs to 15 residues. The CDR3 loop reads CASSPRTGYNTEAFF. CDR3 nucleotides: TGTGCCAGCAGCCCTAGAACAGGGTACAACACTGAAGCTTTCTTT.

The chain employs TRBV6-1 and TRBJ2-3, with 7 bases that match TRBD2. CDR1 is MNHNS and CDR2 is SASEGT in the germline V gene. There are 15 residues in the CDR3. V dropped 9 bases and J dropped 5; count of bases not matched to a gene: 14. This chain's CDR3 is CARGTGGGGQDTQYF. In DNA form, the CDR3 reads TGTGCCAGGGGGACGGGCGGGGGTGGCCAAGATACGCAGTATTTT.

V usage is TRBV6-1 and J usage is TRBJ2-2, with a tentative D call TRBD1 (6 bases). Trimming removed 5 bases from V and 4 bases from J, with 14 bases in between. Germline V gene sequence: CDR1 MNHNS, CDR2 SASEGT. The CDR3 has 15 amino acids. CDR3 loop: CASSIMRGSTGELFF. CDR3 DNA sequence: TGTGCCAGCAGTATAATGAGGGGGTCCACCGGGGAGCTGTTTTTT.

The chain combines TRBV6-5 with TRBJ2-2; 8 bases line up with TRBD2. Germline CDR1 MNHEY, CDR2 SVGAGI. The CDR3 runs 17 residues. V trimming: 0 bases; J trimming: 3 bases; junction bases outside the gene matches: 6. Here the CDR3 DNA reads TGTGCCAGCAGTTACTCGTCGGCGGGAGGTCACACCGGGGAGCTGTTTTTT. The encoded protein is CASSYSSAGGHTGELFF.

This clonotype was counted a few times. V gene TRBV5-1 combines with J gene TRBJ2-1; weak D call: TRBD2 (6 bases). The CDR3 runs 15 residues. Trimming removed 1 base at V and 5 bases at J, with 13 bases between. CDR1 is SGHRS and CDR2 is YFSETQ in the germline V gene. The CDR3 loop reads CASSLFLQRDNEQFF. CDR3 coding DNA: TGCGCCAGCAGCTTGTTCCTGCAGCGGGACAATGAGCAGTTCTTC.

Comment on this clonotype: Since the CDR3 does not end with the conserved phenylalanine or tryptophan, this likely comes from a read error. Because the CDR3's place on the DNA is in doubt, the DNA is left out and the CDR3 is given as listed by TCRdb. The J gene is TRBJ2-5, the V gene TRBV27; the table's D call of TRBD1 was not tested on the DNA. Germline V CDR1 and CDR2: MNHEY, SMNVEV (reference sequence). The CDR3 adds up to 13 amino acids, both ends counted. CDR3 in amino acids: CASSAMGPETRFS.

This clonotype appeared a few times. This chain links TRBV6-5 with TRBJ1-3; perhaps TRBD1 as D (5 bases). Germline V gene data show CDR1 as MNHEY and CDR2 as SVGAGI. V shed 0 bases and J shed 2 bases, with 17 bases lying between them. CDR3 length: 18 residues. CDR3 loop: CASSYSILRGTPGNTIYF. The CDR3 bases are TGTGCCAGCAGTTACTCGATATTGAGAGGGACCCCTGGAAACACCATATATTTT.

V is TRBV19 and J is TRBJ2-3; 11 bases map to TRBD1. Germline loops: CDR1 LNHDA, CDR2 SQIVND (reference sequence). The CDR3 is 15 amino acids. After removal of 6 bases from V and 3 bases from J, the junction contained 5 bases not matched to a gene. The CDR3 reads CASSRGTGGTDTQYF. The DNA of the CDR3 is TGTGCCAGTAGCCGGGGGACAGGGGGTACAGATACGCAGTATTTT.

CDR3 loop: CASSITRNEQFF. The CDR3 nucleotides are TGTGCCAGCAGCATTACTAGGAATGAGCAGTTCTTC. The chain is built from TRBV11-3 and TRBJ2-1; TRBD2 might be the D (5 bases). The CDR3 totals 12 residues. V was pared by 5 bases and J by 7 bases, with 9 bases between. Germline loops: CDR1 SGHNT, CDR2 YENEEA.

J is TRBJ2-3 and V is TRBV7-2; 16 bases align to TRBD2. The assigned J gene may be wrong: the sequence end matches TRBJ2-1 better. The CDR3 spans 15 residues. Germline assignment: CDR1 SGHTA and CDR2 FQGNSA. This chain's CDR3 is CASSPGLAGGSEQFF. CDR3 DNA sequence: TGTGCCAGCAGCCCGGGACTAGCGGGAGGGAGTGAGCAGTTCTTC.

As regards this clonotype: It is unclear where the CDR3 begins or ends on the DNA, so no DNA is shown, and the CDR3 is as TCRdb lists it. The genes are TRBV12-3 or TRBV12-4 and TRBJ2-3; the table's TRBD1 call for D was not verified on the DNA. From its first to its last residue, the CDR3 has 12 amino acids. The CDR3 spells CASGWGQGIQYF.

The rearrangement joins TRBV28 to TRBJ1-4; D gene ambiguous. The germline V gene encodes CDR1 MDHEN and CDR2 SYDVKM. Trimming cost V 5 bases and J 0 bases, with 10 bases left between them. CDR3 size: 15 residues. CDR3 protein: CASSLNGATNEKLFF. For the CDR3, the DNA is TGTGCCAGCAGTCTCAACGGTGCAACTAATGAAAAACTGTTTTTT.

This clonotype has at least ten counts. The chain links TRBV27 to TRBJ2-7; tentatively, D is TRBD1 (5 bases). Per the germline V gene, CDR1 is MNHEY and CDR2 is SMNVEV (reference sequence). Trimming left V 8 bases short and J 2 bases short, with 19 bases between. The CDR3 is made up of 15 amino acids. The CDR3 sequence: CASRKTLDTAYEQYF. Here the CDR3 DNA reads TGTGCCAGCCGGAAAACCCTGGACACAGCCTACGAGCAGTACTTC.

This clonotype was recorded once. The genes are TRBV7-2 and TRBJ2-3; 8 bases fit TRBD2. Judging by the DNA end, TRBJ2-5 fits better; the J call may be wrong. CDR1 is SGHTA and CDR2 is FQGNSA in the germline V gene. The CDR3 loop spans 14 amino acids. The CDR3 nucleotides are TGTGCCAGCAGCCCGTTGACTAGCGTTGAGACCCAGTACTTC. It codes for CASSPLTSVETQYF.

About this clonotype: No conserved phenylalanine or tryptophan ends this CDR3, so it is likely a read error. The DNA is omitted, as the CDR3 cannot be located on it reliably, and the CDR3 follows TCRdb's listing. This sequence joins TRBV6-1 and TRBJ2-5; TRBD1 was called by the table and not checked on the DNA. Inclusive of both ends, the CDR3 amounts to 14 amino acids. Germline V lookup: CDR1 MNHNS, CDR2 SASEGT. The CDR3 loop reads CARGGPRPCRERVC.

As for this clonotype: Compared with germline, one end of the junction differs, possibly owing to a read error. V is TRBV7-2 and J is TRBJ2-4; TRBD2 matches 8 bases. The germline V gene has CDR1 SGHTA and CDR2 FQGNSA. This CDR3 spans 16 amino acids. The CDR3 sequence is CASRPPRGGATDTQYF. As DNA, the CDR3 is TGTGCCAGCCGCCCTCCACGGGGGGGAGCCACAGACACGCAGTATTTC.

This rearrangement joins TRBV11-2 to TRBJ1-2, with D possibly matching TRBD1 (5 bases). The germline gives CDR1 SGHAT, CDR2 FQNNGV. Trimming cost V 2 bases and J 0 bases, with 16 bases left between them. This CDR3 has 17 amino acids. This CDR3 is CASSLQMSGSSNYGYTF. The CDR3 DNA is TGTGCCAGCAGCTTACAGATGTCAGGGAGTTCTAACTATGGCTACACCTTC.